This T cell receptor beta chain originates from a study of graft-versus-host responses after intestinal transplantation. Looking at the study overall: After anti-thymocyte globulin induction, recipients took tacrolimus and steroids for around three years. Overall study findings and caveats: Researchers found GvH clones in recipient marrow, and some showed up first in ileum or blood. Individuals who had graft-donor T cell macrochimerism had allografts that showed high graft-versus-host to host-versus-graft clonal ratios.

A remark on this clone: Its antigen is not identified.

Trimming took off 6 bases at V and 4 bases at J, with 13 bases between the two ends. The CDR3 is made up of 14 amino acids. Germline CDR1 reads MDHEN; CDR2 reads SYDVKM. Libraries were prepared by immunoSEQ multiplex PCR; TCRdb keeps only in-frame clonotypes and omits some of them. Of some 41,000 clones listed, 85% to 90% were seen once; the top ten hold around 7%. The material was PBMCs, obtained roughly 270 days after transplant. The V gene is TRBV28, the J gene TRBJ1-3, with a tentative D call TRBD1 (6 bases). The sequence came from a human patient who received an intestinal transplant, so some T cells may come from the graft donor. This CDR3 reads CASRAETGGNTIYF. The DNA of the CDR3 is TGTGCCAGCAGGGCGGAGACAGGCGGAAACACCATATATTTT. Looking up the rest from reference TRBV28 and TRBJ1-3 gives the full variable domain: DVKVTQSSRYLVKRTGEKVFLECVQDMDHENMFWYRQDPGLGLRLIYFSYDVKMKEKGDIPEGYSVSREKKERFSLILESASTNQTSMYLCASRAETGGNTIYFGEGSWLTVV.